These T cell receptor beta chains were read from a single sample in a study of blood T cell repertoires in COVID-19. Clones were sequenced by immunoSEQ multiplex PCR, and TCRdb holds only the in-frame ones, with some missing. The sample lists some 390,000 clones, around 89% occurring once. Material: PBMCs or T cells enriched from blood (not recorded which). The receptors come from a man between 25 and 39 years old who had recovered from COVID-19. Each CDR3 is given with its conserved first and last residue. The order of the fields is D gene, J gene, V gene, clone size, CDR3 DNA, CDR3 protein. A D gene is named only where the DNA matches it firmly. Clone size, where shown, is once, few, many, or a class for clones that have expanded.

>TRBD1|TRBJ1-4|TRBV4-2|.
TGTGCCAGCAGCCTCTCCCTCGGGAACAGGGGGAGTATCAGAGGTGAAAAACTGTTTTTT
CASSLSLGNRGSIRGEKLFF
>.|TRBJ2-7|TRBV6-1|.
TGTGCCAGCAGTGAGGCAGTCTACGAGCAGTACTTC
CASSEAVYEQYF
>TRBD1|TRBJ2-7|TRBV2|.
TGTGCCAGCAGTGTAGGGACAGAGACCTACGAGCAGTACTTC
CASSVGTETYEQYF
>TRBD2|TRBJ2-1|TRBV10-3|.
TGTGCCATCAGTGGATCGACTAGCGGGACTTACAATGAGCAGTTCTTC
CAISGSTSGTYNEQFF
>TRBD1|TRBJ1-3|TRBV11-2|.
TGTGCCAGCGGGACAGGGTCTGGAAACACCATATATTTT
CASGTGSGNTIYF
>.|TRBJ1-6|TRBV7-9|.
TGTGCCAGCAGCTTAGGATTGGTCCTCGGGGCCCTCCACTTT
CASSLGLVLGALHF
>.|TRBJ1-3|TRBV9|.
TGTGCCAGCAGCGCCCCGCAGCTCTTCACGGGATTGAACACCATATATTTT
CASSAPQLFTGLNTIYF
>TRBD1|TRBJ2-3|TRBV7-2|.
TGTGCCAGCAGTTCTACTCCTTCCGGGACAGACAGCACAGATACGCAGTATTTT
CASSSTPSGTDSTDTQYF
>.|TRBJ1-1|TRBV4-1|.
TGCGCCAGCAGCCAAGGGGTAGCCCTCGAAGCTTTCTTT
CASSQGVALEAFF
>TRBD1|TRBJ1-4|TRBV29-1|few
TGCAGCGTTGGTGGAGACAGGGGTGAAAAACTGTTTTTT
CSVGGDRGEKLFF
>TRBD2|TRBJ2-3|TRBV9|.
TGTGCCAGCAGCGTAAGGACTAGCGGGGCAGATACGCAGTATTTT
CASSVRTSGADTQYF
>TRBD1|TRBJ1-5|TRBV7-9|.
TGTGCCAGCAGCTTAGGGACAGGGGTCCATCAGCCCCAGCATTTT
CASSLGTGVHQPQHF
>.|TRBJ1-5|TRBV10-3|.
TGTGCCATCAGTGGAGGGAGACGCCAGCCCCAGCATTTT
CAISGGRRQPQHF
>TRBD1|TRBJ1-4|TRBV7-6|few
TGTGCCAGCAGACCGAACCAGGGGGCCGAAACTAATGAAAAACTGTTTTTT
CASRPNQGAETNEKLFF
>TRBD1|TRBJ1-2|TRBV28|.
TGTGCCAGCAGAGGACAGGGTTTGGGCTACACCTTC
CASRGQGLGYTF
>.|TRBJ1-4|TRBV28|.
TGTGCCAGCAGTTCGGGGTGGAATGAAAAACTGTTTTTT
CASSSGWNEKLFF
>.|TRBJ2-2|TRBV3-1/TRBV3-2|.
TGTGCCAGCAGCCAACTCCCTAAGTCCGTAGGGGGGGGTTTTAACACCGGGGAGCTGTTTTTT
CASSQLPKSVGGGFNTGELFF
>TRBD1|TRBJ2-7|TRBV11-2|.
TGTGCCAGCAGCCGAACCAGGACAGGTCTCCACGAGCAGTACTTC
CASSRTRTGLHEQYF
>.|TRBJ1-5|TRBV6-6|.
TGTGCCAGTGCGCTGGGGGGTGGCAATCAGCCCCAGCATTTT
CASALGGGNQPQHF
>TRBD1|TRBJ2-3|TRBV28|.
TGTGCCAGCAGAGCAGGACAGGGGATGACAGATACGCAGTATTTT
CASRAGQGMTDTQYF
>.|TRBJ2-1|TRBV10-3|.
TGTGCCATCAGTGAAGAGCCGAGCTCCTACAATGAGCAGTTCTTC
CAISEEPSSYNEQFF
>.|TRBJ1-1|TRBV7-9|.
TGTGCCAGCAGCCGCAAGAGGGACACTGAAGCTTTCTTT
CASSRKRDTEAFF
>.|TRBJ2-1|TRBV11-3|.
TGTGCCAGCAGCTTGAACATCTACAATGAGCAGTTCTTC
CASSLNIYNEQFF
>.|TRBJ1-5|TRBV7-9|.
TGTGCCAGCAGCTTAGGAGGGAACAATCAGCCCCAGCATTTT
CASSLGGNNQPQHF
>.|TRBJ1-3|TRBV4-1|.
TGCGCCAGCAGCCAAGATTCCGCAGGTTCGGGGAAGGGAAACACCATATATTTT
CASSQDSAGSGKGNTIYF
>.|TRBJ2-7|TRBV6-5|.
TGTGCCAGCAGACAGACCACAGGGTCCGAGCAGTACTTC
CASRQTTGSEQYF
>TRBD2|TRBJ2-3|TRBV5-4|.
TGTGCCAGCAGTTCCGGACTAGCGGCCATCGTCAGAGCAGATACGCAGTATTTT
CASSSGLAAIVRADTQYF
>TRBD2|TRBJ2-3|TRBV27|.
TGTGCCAGCAGTTTATCAGGACTAGCCCCCACAGATACGCAGTATTTT
CASSLSGLAPTDTQYF
>TRBD2|TRBJ2-1|TRBV10-3|.
TGTGCCATCGGTGGCGGGAGCTCCTACAATGAGCAGTTCTTC
CAIGGGSSYNEQFF
>.|TRBJ2-5|TRBV7-6|.
TGTGCCAGCAGCTTATCTGAGCATGGGGGGTCGGAGACCCAGTACTTC
CASSLSEHGGSETQYF
>TRBD1|TRBJ2-2|TRBV6-5|.
TGTGCCAGCAGAACAGGGGACGCGAACACCGGGGAGCTGTTTTTT
CASRTGDANTGELFF
>TRBD1|TRBJ2-1|TRBV2|.
TGTGCCAGCAGTGTCGACAGGGGAGGCCATGAGCAGTTCTTC
CASSVDRGGHEQFF
>.|TRBJ1-6|TRBV2|.
TGTGCCAGCGCTCTCCTACTGATTAATTCACCCCTCCACTTT
CASALLLINSPLHF
>.|TRBJ1-2|TRBV9|.
TGTGCCAGCAGCGCCCCTAGTATTACTAACTATGGCTACACCTTC
CASSAPSITNYGYTF
>.|TRBJ1-1|TRBV11-2|.
TGTGCCAGCAGCTTCCAGAGGGACACTGAAGCTTTCTTT
CASSFQRDTEAFF
>TRBD1|TRBJ1-1|TRBV2|.
TGTGCCAGCAGAGTAGACAGGGGGCGGACTGAAGCTTTCTTT
CASRVDRGRTEAFF
>.|TRBJ1-3|TRBV29-1|.
TGCAGCGTTGTTCTCTTTGAGGGAAACACCATATATTTT
CSVVLFEGNTIYF
>.|TRBJ1-1|TRBV11-3|.
TGTGCCAGCAGCCCAGTGAGGGGGAGCGCTGAAGCTTTCTTT
CASSPVRGSAEAFF
>.|TRBJ1-2|TRBV28|.
TGTGCCAGCAGTTCAGCAGACAGCAACTATGGCTACACCTTC
CASSSADSNYGYTF
>TRBD2|TRBJ2-1|TRBV3-1/TRBV3-2|.
TGTGCCAGCAGCCAAGATACGACTAGCGGGATTAATGAGCAGTTCTTC
CASSQDTTSGINEQFF
>.|TRBJ2-7|TRBV13|.
TGTGCCAGCAGCTTGGGGCTTTCCCACGAGCAGTACTTC
CASSLGLSHEQYF
>.|TRBJ1-5|TRBV2|.
TGTGCCAGCAGCGTACGACAGTATAGCAATCAGCCCCAGCATTTT
CASSVRQYSNQPQHF
>TRBD2|TRBJ2-1|TRBV18|.
TGTGCCAGCTCACCAATGGGACTAGCGGTGGGGAATGAGCAGTTCTTC
CASSPMGLAVGNEQFF
>.|TRBJ1-3|TRBV6-5|.
TGTGCCAGCAGACGGGGCTCTGGAAACACCATATATTTT
CASRRGSGNTIYF
>TRBD2|TRBJ2-1|TRBV27|.
TGTGCCAGCAGTGTTCTAGCGGGAGGATCCTACAATGAGCAGTTCTTC
CASSVLAGGSYNEQFF
>TRBD2|TRBJ2-2|TRBV27|.
TGTGCCAGCAGGGGGGAGGGGAACACCGGGGAGCTGTTTTTT
CASRGEGNTGELFF
>.|TRBJ1-5|TRBV7-9|.
TGTGCCAGCAGCTTAGCCTCTGGTGGGCTTCAGCCCCAGCATTTT
CASSLASGGLQPQHF
>.|TRBJ2-3|TRBV7-2|few
TGTGCCAGTAGAATCCGAGGGTTTAGCACAGATACGCAGTATTTT
CASRIRGFSTDTQYF
>TRBD2|TRBJ2-7|TRBV28|.
TGTGCCAGCAGTTTACTAGCGGGGTCCTACGAGCAGTACTTC
CASSLLAGSYEQYF
>TRBD2|TRBJ2-5|TRBV27|.
TGTGCCAGCAGTTTATCTCTATCTAGCGGGAGGTTCAGTTTTACCCAGTACTTC
CASSLSLSSGRFSFTQYF
>TRBD1|TRBJ2-5|TRBV29-1|.
TGCAGCGTTGTGGGACAGGGGGCTTGGGAGACCCAGTACTTC
CSVVGQGAWETQYF
>TRBD2|TRBJ2-2|TRBV2|.
TGTGCCAGCAGTGGTCTAGCGGGATCCGGGGAGCTGTTTTTT
CASSGLAGSGELFF
>.|TRBJ2-1|TRBV5-1|.
TGCGCCAGCAGCCCCATAGAGGGGACTCACAATGAGCAGTTCTTC
CASSPIEGTHNEQFF
>.|TRBJ1-1|TRBV19|.
TGTGCCAGTAGTCGAACAGGTGGATCGTGGACTGAAGCTTTCTTT
CASSRTGGSWTEAFF
>.|TRBJ1-1|TRBV19|.
TGTGCCAGTAGTACCAGGATCGGCTTTAACACTGAAGCTTTCTTT
CASSTRIGFNTEAFF
>.|TRBJ1-2|TRBV28|few
TGTGCCAGCCGAACTCCGGGGGGGAAATATGGCTACACCTTC
CASRTPGGKYGYTF
>TRBD1|TRBJ1-1|TRBV6-5|.
TGTGCCAGCAGTTACTCGGGACAGATGAACACTGAAGCTTTCTTT
CASSYSGQMNTEAFF
>.|TRBJ2-7|TRBV30|.
TGTGCCTGGAGTGTAACATACGAGCAGTACTTC
CAWSVTYEQYF
>TRBD1|TRBJ2-2|TRBV24-1|.
TGTGCCACCAGTGACCCCCTCGGGACAGGGAACACCGGGGAGCTGTTTTTT
CATSDPLGTGNTGELFF